Below are 22 T cell receptor beta chains sequenced from a single sample in a study of immune evolution from preneoplasia to lung adenocarcinoma (dated by TCRdb to 2020 to 2023). Receptor amplification or capture employed the immunoSEQ multiplex PCR assay. TCRdb holds this immuneACCESS table with in-frame rearrangements only. Some clones are missing; in checked studies, unresolved V genes explain under half, and the rest has no known cause. The table for this sample lists 4,000 to 5,000 clones; around 85% of them were counted only once. 20% to 25% of the sample is in the top ten clones. The sample taken for sequencing was FFPE adjacent normal lung tissue. Receptor source: an older donor with lung adenocarcinoma.

The genes are TRBV7-3 and TRBJ1-1, with a possible D match to TRBD1 (5 bases). Per the germline V gene, CDR1 is SGHTA and CDR2 is FQGTGA. The CDR3 runs to 13 residues. V lost 5 bases and J lost 7, with 14 bases in between. The CDR3 here is CASSPTGTGEAFF. In DNA, the CDR3 is TGTGCCAGCAGCCCTACCGGGACGGGTGAAGCTTTCTTT.

The rearrangement uses TRBV6-5 and TRBJ2-7, with 13 bases identical to TRBD2. The CDR3 is 13 residues long. Germline lookup yields CDR1 MNHEY and CDR2 SVGAGI. V trimming: 11 bases; J trimming: 7 bases; junction bases outside the gene matches: 8. The CDR3 DNA is TGTGCCGCCCGGACTAGCGGGAGAGAAGAGCAGTACTTC. Its protein is CAARTSGREEQYF.

CDR3 sequence reads: CASSHSGTGELFF. The CDR3 region has the DNA TGTGCCAGCAGTCACAGTGGCACCGGGGAGCTGTTTTTT. The rearrangement links TRBV7-9 to TRBJ2-2; D is undetermined. Germline lookup yields CDR1 SEHNR and CDR2 FQNEAQ (reference sequence). The CDR3 totals 13 residues. Trimming removed 6 bases at V and 4 bases at J, with 9 bases between.

This sequence joins TRBV10-2 and TRBJ1-2; D remains unclear. Trimming cost V 2 bases and J 3 bases, with 10 bases left between them. The CDR3 spans 14 residues. Looked up from germline, CDR1 is WSHSY and CDR2 is SAAADI. CDR3 in DNA: TGCGCCAGCAGTGAGACGGGAAGTCACTATGGCTACACCTTC. Translated, it gives CASSETGSHYGYTF.

This chain connects TRBV15 to TRBJ1-2, with 8 bases that match TRBD1. The V segment lost 3 bases and the J segment 2 bases; nucleotides outside the gene matches: 5. This CDR3 has 15 amino acids. CDR1 and CDR2 from the germline V gene are LNHNV and YYDKDF (reference sequence). CDR3 sequence (DNA): TGTGCCACCAGCAGCGGGACAGGATTAAACTATGGCTACACCTTC. Protein: CATSSGTGLNYGYTF.

This CDR3 is CASNLSGGDEQYF. In DNA, the CDR3 is TGTGCCAGCAACCTCTCGGGGGGGGACGAGCAGTACTTC. This chain uses TRBV28 with TRBJ2-7; 8 positions agree with TRBD2. Germline V gene lookup returns CDR1 MDHEN and CDR2 SYDVKM. The CDR3 covers 13 residues. Losses at the gene ends were 7 bases for V and 5 bases for J; bases not matched to a gene: 7.

The CDR3 DNA sequence: TGTGCCAGCAGCTTTATAGGGAATAGGGCCGGGGAGCTGTTTTTT. It specifies CASSFIGNRAGELFF. The rearrangement uses TRBV5-4 and TRBJ2-2; D gene ambiguous. The CDR3 has 15 amino acids. Germline CDR1 reads SGHNT; CDR2 reads YYREEE (reference sequence). V lost 2 bases, J lost 6 bases, and 14 bases lay in between.

The chain joins TRBV29-1 to TRBJ1-1; a possible D gene is TRBD1 (6 bases). Germline-derived CDR1 and CDR2 are SQVTM and ANQGSEA. The CDR3 has 14 residues. V shed 5 bases and J shed 3 bases, with 16 bases lying between them. CDR3 nucleotide sequence: TGCAGCGTTATTAGGGGGGAGTGGGACACTGAAGCTTTCTTT. This translates into CSVIRGEWDTEAFF.

This sequence joins TRBV10-3 and TRBJ1-2; D is ambiguous. V lost 3 bases and J 8 bases, leaving 7 bases between the germline ends. CDR3 length: 11 residues. Germline V gene data show CDR1 as ENHRY and CDR2 as SYGVKD. The CDR3 here is CAISDNWGYTF. CDR3 nucleotide sequence: TGTGCCATCAGTGACAACTGGGGCTACACCTTC.

The chain uses TRBV9 and TRBJ1-5; the D gene is possibly TRBD1 (5 bases). The germline V gene has CDR1 SGDLS and CDR2 YYNGEE. Trimming shortened V by 4 bases and J by 5 bases, and 16 bases separated the two germline ends. The CDR3 covers 15 residues. CDR3 nucleotides: TGTGCCAGCAGCCCCAGGGCTGGGGAAGATCAGCCCCAGCATTTT. As protein: CASSPRAGEDQPQHF.

This clone is judged large (0.1 to 1%). The chain has TRBV5-1 and TRBJ2-5; a weak D match, TRBD1 (5 bases). The V and J ends lost 4 bases and 1 base respectively, with 14 bases between them. The germline CDR1 and CDR2 sequences are SGHRS and YFSETQ. This CDR3 has 15 residues. CDR3 loop: CASSPIPGAQETQYF. The CDR3 DNA is TGCGCCAGCAGCCCCATTCCTGGGGCCCAAGAGACCCAGTACTTC. Full variable domain (remainder filled in from reference TRBV5-1 and TRBJ2-5): KAGVTQTPRYLIKTRGQQVTLSCSPISGHRSVSWYQQTPGQGLQFLFEYFSETQRNKGNFPGRFSGRQFSNSRSEMNVSTLELGDSALYLCASSPIPGAQETQYFGPGTRLLVL.

The rearrangement uses TRBV6-1 and TRBJ1-4; D unclear. From germline, CDR1 is MNHNS and CDR2 SASEGT. Deletions cut 9 bases from V and 6 bases from J, with 17 bases between. The length of the CDR3 is 14 residues. The CDR3 here is CASSDWMVDEKLFF. CDR3 DNA: TGTGCCAGTTCGGATTGGATGGTTGATGAAAAACTGTTTTTT.

The genes are TRBV28 and TRBJ1-1; 11 positions agree with TRBD1. This CDR3 is built from 13 residues. Germline V gives CDR1 MDHEN, CDR2 SYDVKM. V lost 6 bases, J lost 6 bases, and 3 bases stayed unmatched. CDR3 bases: TGTGCCAGCAGGGACAGGGGGCTGCCTGAAGCTTTCTTT. Its protein product is CASRDRGLPEAFF.

The J gene is TRBJ1-5, the V gene TRBV6-6; TRBD1 agrees at 9 bases. The V gene's germline CDR1 is MNHNY and CDR2 SVGAGI (reference sequence). Losses at the gene ends were 6 bases for V and 4 bases for J; bases not matched to a gene: 7. This CDR3 comprises 15 residues. Written as DNA, the CDR3 is TGTGCCAGCAGAACCCGGGACAGGGTTAATCAGCCCCAGCATTTT. Translated, it gives CASRTRDRVNQPQHF.

The CDR3 nucleotides read TGCGCCAGCAGCCAAGAGGGTGGTCAGCCCCAGCATTTT. Translation gives CASSQEGGQPQHF. This chain links TRBV4-1 with TRBJ1-5; D unclear. CDR3 length: 13 residues. Trimming left V 0 bases short and J 6 bases short, with 6 bases between. Germline values: CDR1 MGHRA, CDR2 YSYEKL.

V gene TRBV6-5 combines with J gene TRBJ1-1, with D possibly being TRBD1 (5 bases). The germline CDR1 and CDR2 sequences are MNHEY and SVGAGI. Trimming took off 6 bases at V and 1 base at J, with 15 bases between the two ends. This CDR3 contains 15 residues. The CDR3 DNA sequence: TGTGCCAGCAGGCGGACCGTCCAGGGGAACACTGAAGCTTTCTTT. It specifies CASRRTVQGNTEAFF.

This chain connects TRBV11-2 to TRBJ2-7; no clear D gene. The germline V gene encodes CDR1 SGHAT and CDR2 FQNNGV. V gave up 4 bases and J gave up 3 bases, with 4 bases separating them. The CDR3 runs to 11 residues. The CDR3 region has the DNA TGTGCCAGCAGCTCGCTCTACGAGCAGTACTTC. It yields the protein CASSSLYEQYF.

The chain carries TRBV30 and TRBJ1-3; no clear D. Trimming stripped 4 bases from V and 1 base from J, with 11 bases between. In germline, CDR1 is GTSNPN, CDR2 SVGIG (reference sequence). The CDR3 extends over 14 amino acids. CDR3 bases: TGTGCCTGGACCGGATTCTGGTCTGGAAACACCATATATTTT. Translation: CAWTGFWSGNTIYF.

In this sample, this clone turned up a few times. The rearrangement links TRBV29-1 to TRBJ2-7; D is unclear. The CDR3 is 11 amino acids. V was pared by 6 bases and J by 6 bases, with 12 bases between. The V gene's germline CDR1 is SQVTM and CDR2 ANQGSEA. This chain's CDR3 is CSVAQKFEQYF. As DNA, the CDR3 is TGCAGCGTCGCCCAAAAGTTCGAGCAGTACTTC.

This clone was detected a few times. The chain recombines TRBV4-1 with TRBJ2-5, with 10 bases aligning to TRBD2. The CDR3 length is 16 residues. V dropped 0 bases and J dropped 2; count of bases not matched to a gene: 3. Germline CDR1 is MGHRA and CDR2 is YSYEKL. Here the CDR3 DNA reads TGCGCCAGCAGCCAAGAAGGGACTAGCGCACAAGAGACCCAGTACTTC. Protein sequence: CASSQEGTSAQETQYF.

The genes are TRBV5-1 and TRBJ2-5; 12 bases line up with TRBD2. V shed 4 bases and J 6 bases; nucleotides not matched to a gene: 7. Germline values: CDR1 SGHRS, CDR2 YFSETQ. This CDR3 is 15 amino acids long. The CDR3 spells CASSDPSGRGKTQYF. CDR3 nucleotide sequence: TGCGCCAGCAGCGACCCTAGCGGGAGGGGGAAGACCCAGTACTTC. Supplemented by reference TRBV5-1 and TRBJ2-5, the full variable domain reads KAGVTQTPRYLIKTRGQQVTLSCSPISGHRSVSWYQQTPGQGLQFLFEYFSETQRNKGNFPGRFSGRQFSNSRSEMNVSTLELGDSALYLCASSDPSGRGKTQYFGPGTRLLVL.

This chain links TRBV7-8 with TRBJ1-2; TRBD1 aligns across 7 bases. The CDR3 extends over 14 amino acids. J lost 3 bases, V lost 5 bases, and 6 bases had no gene match. The germline gives CDR1 SGHVS, CDR2 FQNEAQ. CDR3 DNA: TGTGCCAGCAGCCCGACAGGGTTTGACTATGGCTACACCTTC. Translation: CASSPTGFDYGYTF.